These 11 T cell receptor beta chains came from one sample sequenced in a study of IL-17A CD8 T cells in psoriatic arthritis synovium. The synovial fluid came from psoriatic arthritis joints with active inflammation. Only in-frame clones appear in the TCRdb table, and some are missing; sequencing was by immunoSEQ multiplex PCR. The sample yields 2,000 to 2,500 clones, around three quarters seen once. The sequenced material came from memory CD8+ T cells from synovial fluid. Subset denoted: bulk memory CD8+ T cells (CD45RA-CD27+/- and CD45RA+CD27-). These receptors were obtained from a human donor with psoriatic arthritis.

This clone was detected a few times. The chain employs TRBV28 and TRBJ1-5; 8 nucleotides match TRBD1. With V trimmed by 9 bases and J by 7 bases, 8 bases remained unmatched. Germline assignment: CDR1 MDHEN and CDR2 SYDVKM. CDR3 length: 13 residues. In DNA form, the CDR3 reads TGTGCCAGGGACAAACAGGGGGACCAGCCCCAGCATTTT. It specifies CARDKQGDQPQHF.

The CDR3 sequence is CASSIFGSSHNEQFF. The DNA for the CDR3 is TGTGCCAGTAGTATTTTCGGGAGTTCCCACAATGAGCAGTTCTTC. The genes are TRBV19 and TRBJ2-1; maybe TRBD2 (6 bases). Germline lookup yields CDR1 LNHDA and CDR2 SQIVND (reference sequence). The CDR3 extends over 15 amino acids. The germline V and J ends were trimmed by 3 bases and 5 bases, with 14 bases remaining between them.

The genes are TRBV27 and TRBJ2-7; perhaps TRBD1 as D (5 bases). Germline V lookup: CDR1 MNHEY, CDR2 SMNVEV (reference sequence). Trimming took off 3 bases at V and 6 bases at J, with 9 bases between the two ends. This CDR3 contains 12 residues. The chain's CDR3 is CASSFTGAEQYF. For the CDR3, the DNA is TGTGCCAGCAGTTTTACTGGGGCCGAGCAGTACTTC.

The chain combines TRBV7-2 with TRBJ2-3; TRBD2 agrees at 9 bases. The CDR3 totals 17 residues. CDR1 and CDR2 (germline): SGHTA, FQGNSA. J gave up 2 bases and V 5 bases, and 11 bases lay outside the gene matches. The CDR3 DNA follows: TGTGCCAGCAGCCCACTGCTAGCGGGGACTATCACAGATACGCAGTATTTT. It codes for CASSPLLAGTITDTQYF.

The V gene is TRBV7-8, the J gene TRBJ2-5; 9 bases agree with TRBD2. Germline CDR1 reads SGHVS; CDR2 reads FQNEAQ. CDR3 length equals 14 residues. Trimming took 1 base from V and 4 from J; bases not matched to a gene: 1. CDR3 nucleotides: TGTGCCAGCAGCTTAGAACTAGCGGGAGAGACCCAGTACTTC. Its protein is CASSLELAGETQYF.

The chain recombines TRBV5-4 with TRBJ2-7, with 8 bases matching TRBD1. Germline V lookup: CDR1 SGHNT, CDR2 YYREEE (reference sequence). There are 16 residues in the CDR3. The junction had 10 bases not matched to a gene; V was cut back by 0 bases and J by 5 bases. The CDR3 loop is CASSLGGRTGSHEQYF. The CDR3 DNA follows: TGTGCCAGCAGCTTGGGAGGCAGGACAGGGTCTCACGAGCAGTACTTC.

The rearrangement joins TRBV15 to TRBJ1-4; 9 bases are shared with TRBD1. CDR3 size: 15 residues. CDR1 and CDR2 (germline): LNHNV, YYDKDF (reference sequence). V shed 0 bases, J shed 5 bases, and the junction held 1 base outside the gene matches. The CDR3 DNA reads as TGTGCCACCAGCAGAGACACAGGGGGCAATGAAAAACTGTTTTTT. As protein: CATSRDTGGNEKLFF. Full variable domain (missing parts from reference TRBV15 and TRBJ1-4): DAMVIQNPRYQVTQFGKPVTLSCSQTLNHNVMYWYQQKSSQAPKLLFHYYDKDFNNEADTPDNFQSRRPNTSFCFLDIRSPGLGDTAMYLCATSRDTGGNEKLFFGSGTQLSVL.

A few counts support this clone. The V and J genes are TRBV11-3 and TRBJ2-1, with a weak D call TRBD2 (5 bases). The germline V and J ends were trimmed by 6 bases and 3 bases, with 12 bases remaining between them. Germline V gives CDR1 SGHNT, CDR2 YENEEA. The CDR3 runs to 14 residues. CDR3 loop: CASSSRGSYNEQFF. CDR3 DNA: TGTGCCAGCAGTTCCCGGGGAAGCTACAATGAGCAGTTCTTC. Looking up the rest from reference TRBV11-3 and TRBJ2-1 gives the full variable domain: EAGVVQSPRYKIIEKKQPVAFWCNPISGHNTLYWYLQNLGQGPELLIRYENEEAVDDSQLPKDRFSAERLKGVDSTLKIQPAELGDSAVYLCASSSRGSYNEQFFGPGTRLTVL.

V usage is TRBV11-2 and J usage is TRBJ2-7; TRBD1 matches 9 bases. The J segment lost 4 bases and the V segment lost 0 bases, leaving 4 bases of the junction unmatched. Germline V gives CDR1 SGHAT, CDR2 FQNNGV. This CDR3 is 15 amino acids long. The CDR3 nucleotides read TGTGCCAGCAGCTTAGAACAGGGGGCACGGTACGAGCAGTACTTC. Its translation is CASSLEQGARYEQYF.

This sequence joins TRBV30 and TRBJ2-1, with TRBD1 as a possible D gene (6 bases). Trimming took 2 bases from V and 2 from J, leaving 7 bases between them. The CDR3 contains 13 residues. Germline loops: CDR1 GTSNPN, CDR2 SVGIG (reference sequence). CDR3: CAWSWTAYNEQFF. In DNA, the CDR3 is TGTGCCTGGAGTTGGACAGCCTACAATGAGCAGTTCTTC.

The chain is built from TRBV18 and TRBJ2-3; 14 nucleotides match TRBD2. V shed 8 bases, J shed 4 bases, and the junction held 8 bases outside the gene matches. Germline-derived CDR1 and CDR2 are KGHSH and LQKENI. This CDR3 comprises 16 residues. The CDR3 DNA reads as TGTGCCAGCCCCCCCGGACTAGCGGGAGGACCAGATACGCAGTATTTT. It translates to CASPPGLAGGPDTQYF.